This TCR beta chain was found in a study of cytomegalovirus exposure and HLA in healthy donors. Overall study findings and caveats: Cytomegalovirus-associated TCR beta chains were listed, numbering roughly 150. Whilst most TCR sequences proved rare, a subset of public TCRs occurred across many donors. Cytomegalovirus status, reportedly, was diagnosed with high specificity and sensitivity by the classifier. In vitro assays verified that three CMV-associated chains recognized CMV antigens specifically.

Generated by immunoSEQ multiplex PCR, the TCRdb table keeps only in-frame clones and is missing some. The sample lists 80,000 to 100,000 clones, about 90% occurring once. Concerning this clone itself: The antigen remains undetermined.

The V segment lost 5 bases and the J segment 2 bases; nucleotides outside the gene matches: 11. The CDR3 totals 18 residues. Germline loops: CDR1 SGHTA, CDR2 FQGTGA. This chain uses TRBV7-3 with TRBJ2-7; 14 nucleotides match TRBD2. This clonotype was obtained from a man younger than 35 in good health and CMV-seropositive. Specimen: PBMCs. CDR3: CASSVTGTSGSEAYEQYF. The CDR3 coding sequence is TGTGCCAGCAGCGTCACCGGGACTAGCGGGAGTGAGGCCTACGAGCAGTACTTC.